These 30 T cell receptor beta chains came from one sample sequenced in a study of blood T cell repertoires in COVID-19. Profiled with immunoSEQ multiplex PCR; TCRdb holds only in-frame clones, not every one. The data show about 150,000 clones, with 84% seen just once and 8.9% held by the top ten. Sequenced: peripheral blood. These receptors were taken from a man younger than 45 with COVID-19, enrolled during active disease.

The gene calls are TRBV28 and TRBJ2-3, with D unresolved. The CDR3 runs to 14 residues. CDR1 and CDR2 (germline): MDHEN, SYDVKM. V shed 1 base and J shed 0 bases, with 5 bases lying between them. In DNA, the CDR3 is TGTGCCAGCAGTTTATACGGGAGCACAGATACGCAGTATTTT. It specifies CASSLYGSTDTQYF.

V usage is TRBV3-1 (or the pseudogene TRBV3-2) and J usage is TRBJ1-1; 8 bases match TRBD1. This CDR3 has 16 residues. The germline CDR1 and CDR2 sequences are LGHDT and YNNKEL (reference sequence). The V segment lost 0 bases and the J segment 1 base; nucleotides outside the gene matches: 4. DNA for the CDR3: TGTGCCAGCAGCCAAGACCGACAGGGGTGGAACACTGAAGCTTTCTTT. This gives the protein CASSQDRQGWNTEAFF.

DNA for the CDR3: TGTGCCAGCAGCCTACATCCCGGGGCTAGCGGGGGCCTAAAGACCCAGTACTTC. Residues: CASSLHPGASGGLKTQYF. The V and J genes are TRBV27 and TRBJ2-5; 10 positions agree with TRBD2. This CDR3 has 18 residues. The trim removed 6 bases at V and 6 bases at J, leaving 19 bases unmatched. From germline, CDR1 is MNHEY and CDR2 SMNVEV (reference sequence).

V usage is TRBV6-5 and J usage is TRBJ1-4; TRBD1 is a possible D gene (5 bases). From germline, CDR1 is MNHEY and CDR2 SVGAGI. The CDR3 loop spans 14 amino acids. Trimming removed 5 bases from V and 2 bases from J, with 9 bases in between. CDR3 bases: TGTGCCAGCAGTCCGGGGGACACTAATGAAAAACTGTTTTTT. Its protein product is CASSPGDTNEKLFF.

The genes are TRBV18 and TRBJ2-5; the D gene is possibly TRBD1 (6 bases). Trimming took 2 bases from V and 3 from J, leaving 13 bases between them. CDR1 and CDR2 from the germline V gene are KGHSH and LQKENI. The CDR3 contains 15 residues. The CDR3 region is CASSPYRVEKETQYF. The CDR3 nucleotides read TGTGCCAGCTCACCATACAGGGTGGAGAAAGAGACCCAGTACTTC.

The genes are TRBV24-1 and TRBJ2-1, with a weak D call TRBD1 (5 bases). CDR1 KGHDR and CDR2 SFDVKD come from the germline V gene. Trimming removed 2 bases at V and 7 bases at J, with 5 bases between. The CDR3 loop spans 12 amino acids. CDR3 DNA: TGTGCCACCAGTGATTCAGGGAATGAGCAGTTCTTC. Translated: CATSDSGNEQFF.

This clone was seen only a few times. This chain joins TRBV4-3 and TRBJ1-2; 7 bases line up with TRBD1. This CDR3 comprises 14 residues. V lost 0 bases and J lost 6; bases outside the gene matches: 4. The germline gives CDR1 LGHNA, CDR2 YSLEER. CDR3 DNA: TGCGCCAGCAGCCAAGAGGAACAGGGGAATGGCTACACCTTC. Residues: CASSQEEQGNGYTF.

V usage is TRBV6-5 and J usage is TRBJ1-4; no reliable D call. Germline CDR1 MNHEY, CDR2 SVGAGI. The V end was cut by 5 bases, the J end by 6 bases, with 10 bases between. The CDR3 sequence is 13 residues long. CDR3: CASSPFAYEKLFF. The CDR3 DNA reads as TGTGCCAGCAGTCCATTTGCGTATGAAAAACTGTTTTTT.

The chain employs TRBV4-3 and TRBJ1-4, with D tentatively TRBD1 (5 bases). Germline V gives CDR1 LGHNA, CDR2 YSLEER. This CDR3 region has 15 residues. Between the trimmed V and J ends, which lost 2 bases and 8 bases, there was a span of 15 bases. Written as DNA, the CDR3 is TGCGCCAGCAGCCAATCCGCGGTTGGGGCAGAAAAACTGTTTTTT. Translating it yields CASSQSAVGAEKLFF.

The count of this clone is one. J is TRBJ2-3 and V is TRBV7-2, with no clear D. The V end lost 3 bases, the J end lost 6 bases, and 7 bases lay between the germline ends. Germline CDR1 is SGHTA and CDR2 is FQGNSA. CDR3 length equals 12 residues. The CDR3 region has the DNA TGTGCCAGCAGCTTTACTCCGGATACGCAGTATTTT. Its translation is CASSFTPDTQYF.

This chain links TRBV6-1 with TRBJ2-5; TRBD2 aligns across 10 bases. V lost 3 bases and J lost 6; bases outside the gene matches: 13. The CDR3 runs to 17 residues. The germline V gene encodes CDR1 MNHNS and CDR2 SASEGT. The DNA for the CDR3 is TGTGCCAGCAGTGATATTAGCGGGAGGCTTAGGGTAAAGACCCAGTACTTC. This gives the protein CASSDISGRLRVKTQYF.

In nucleotides, the CDR3 is TGTGCCAGCAGCTTCCCCCGGGCGGGAGGGGACCACGAGCAGTACTTC. It translates to CASSFPRAGGDHEQYF. This chain uses TRBV7-3 with TRBJ2-7; 9 bases fit TRBD2. This CDR3 has 16 amino acids. V shed 3 bases, J shed 5 bases, and the junction held 11 bases outside the gene matches. The V gene's germline CDR1 is SGHTA and CDR2 FQGTGA.

This rearrangement joins TRBV11-2 to TRBJ2-5; tentatively, D is TRBD2 (5 bases). Per the germline V gene, CDR1 is SGHAT and CDR2 is FQNNGV. V shed 3 bases and J shed 5 bases, with 13 bases lying between them. CDR3 length: 14 amino acids. The CDR3 protein is CASSFSGVGETQYF. The DNA for the CDR3 is TGTGCCAGCAGCTTCTCCGGGGTAGGGGAGACCCAGTACTTC.

This sequence joins TRBV24-1 and TRBJ2-1; D might be TRBD2 (5 bases). The V end lost 9 bases, the J end lost 0 bases, and 11 bases lay between the germline ends. The length of the CDR3 is 14 residues. Germline V gives CDR1 KGHDR, CDR2 SFDVKD. The CDR3 DNA is TGTGCCACCTCGACGGGGAGCTCCTACAATGAGCAGTTCTTC. This codes for CATSTGSSYNEQFF.

This clone occurred a few times. This chain links TRBV2 with TRBJ1-4; 7 nucleotides line up with TRBD1. CDR3 length: 15 residues. The V gene's germline CDR1 is SNHLY and CDR2 FYNNEI. V lost 6 bases, J lost 5 bases, and 9 bases stayed unmatched. The CDR3 DNA sequence: TGTGCCAGCAGAGACCGACAGGGAGTAAATGAAAAACTGTTTTTT. Its protein product is CASRDRQGVNEKLFF.

This clone has just one count. The same CDR3 arises from other DNA sequences in this sample as well. This chain joins TRBV19 and TRBJ1-5; D is uncertain. CDR3 length: 14 amino acids. Germline CDR1 LNHDA, CDR2 SQIVND (reference sequence). The germline V and J ends were trimmed by 3 bases and 4 bases, with 10 bases remaining between them. CDR3 amino acids: CASSILGENQPQHF. CDR3 nucleotide sequence: TGTGCCAGTAGTATTCTCGGGGAGAATCAGCCCCAGCATTTT. Full variable domain (outside the CDR3, taken from reference TRBV19 and TRBJ1-5): DGGITQSPKYLFRKEGQNVTLSCEQNLNHDAMYWYRQDPGQGLRLIYYSQIVNDFQKGDIAEGYSVSREKKESFPLTVTSAQKNPTAFYLCASSILGENQPQHFGDGTRLSIL.

This clone was detected once. This sequence joins TRBV28 and TRBJ2-2, with 7 bases that match TRBD1. The V gene end was trimmed by 4 bases and the J gene end by 7 bases; junction bases not matched to a gene: 12. The CDR3 totals 16 residues. CDR1 and CDR2 from the germline V gene are MDHEN and SYDVKM. The CDR3 protein is CASSSPRTGLNGELFF. CDR3 sequence (DNA): TGTGCCAGCAGTTCCCCACGGACAGGTTTAAACGGGGAGCTGTTTTTT. The variable domain in full, with the rest retrieved from reference TRBV28 and TRBJ2-2, is DVKVTQSSRYLVKRTGEKVFLECVQDMDHENMFWYRQDPGLGLRLIYFSYDVKMKEKGDIPEGYSVSREKKERFSLILESASTNQTSMYLCASSSPRTGLNGELFFGEGSRLTVL.

The chain is built from TRBV5-1 and TRBJ1-1; 8 bases map to TRBD1. The germline V gene encodes CDR1 SGHRS and CDR2 YFSETQ. The ends lost 3 bases at V and 6 bases at J; junction bases unmatched: 10. CDR3 length: 15 residues. CDR3 amino acids: CASSSGGPRRAEAFF. In DNA form, the CDR3 reads TGCGCCAGCAGCTCAGGGGGCCCGAGGAGGGCTGAAGCTTTCTTT.

This clone came up once. The rearrangement joins TRBV27 to TRBJ1-1; unclear D gene. Trimming cost V 4 bases and J 7 bases, with 19 bases left between them. Germline V gene lookup returns CDR1 MNHEY and CDR2 SMNVEV (reference sequence). CDR3 length: 15 amino acids. CDR3 in amino acids: CASSSPHGGQVEAFF. The CDR3 DNA reads as TGTGCCAGCAGTTCCCCACACGGCGGGCAGGTTGAAGCTTTCTTT.

The chain is built from TRBV4-1 and TRBJ2-7; perhaps TRBD1 as D (6 bases). The ends were cut back, 0 bases at V and 4 bases at J, with 10 bases in the middle. Germline V CDR1 and CDR2: MGHRA, YSYEKL. CDR3 size: 14 residues. The CDR3 DNA reads as TGCGCCAGCAGCCAAGACAGGGGCCGTTACGAGCAGTACTTC. This encodes CASSQDRGRYEQYF.

This clone has a handful of counts. The V gene is TRBV5-4, the J gene TRBJ1-4; TRBD1 agrees at 8 bases. The trim removed 4 bases at V and 8 bases at J, leaving 7 bases unmatched. The germline V gene encodes CDR1 SGHNT and CDR2 YYREEE (reference sequence). The CDR3 is 14 residues long. DNA of the CDR3: TGTGCCAGCAGCCGGACAGGGATGGAAGAAAAACTGTTTTTT. Its protein product is CASSRTGMEEKLFF.

The rearrangement uses TRBV9 and TRBJ2-3; 7 bases are shared with TRBD2. The CDR3 is made up of 16 amino acids. Trimming took 4 bases from V and 3 from J; bases not matched to a gene: 11. Germline-derived CDR1 and CDR2 are SGDLS and YYNGEE. CDR3: CASSPLLGGITDTQYF. Written as DNA, the CDR3 is TGTGCCAGCAGCCCCCTATTGGGAGGGATTACAGATACGCAGTATTTT. The full variable domain, rest sourced from reference TRBV9 and TRBJ2-3, is DSGVTQTPKHLITATGQRVTLRCSPRSGDLSVYWYQQSLDQGLQFLIQYYNGEERAKGNILERFSAQQFPDLHSELNLSSLELGDSALYFCASSPLLGGITDTQYFGPGTRLTVL.

In regard to this clone: This specimen includes other DNA sequences encoding the same CDR3. This chain connects TRBV27 to TRBJ1-5, with D possibly being TRBD1 (5 bases). CDR3 length: 15 amino acids. Germline V CDR1 and CDR2: MNHEY, SMNVEV (reference sequence). V lost 4 bases and J lost 2, with 12 bases in between. The CDR3 DNA sequence: TGTGCCAGCAGTTCTCTCGGGGGAGGCAATCAGCCCCAGCATTTT. It is translated as CASSSLGGGNQPQHF.

This clone has more than one count but fewer than ten. The chain recombines TRBV11-1 with TRBJ2-3, with D unresolved. V lost 5 bases, J lost 3 bases, and 6 bases lay in between. Germline lookup yields CDR1 SGHAT and CDR2 FQDESV (reference sequence). CDR3 length equals 12 residues. CDR3: CASSPETDTQYF. CDR3 in DNA: TGTGCCAGCAGCCCCGAGACAGATACGCAGTATTTT.

The chain recombines TRBV15 with TRBJ1-2, with 7 bases that match TRBD1. This CDR3 has 16 amino acids. V lost 4 bases, J lost 8 bases, and 16 bases stayed unmatched. CDR1 and CDR2 from the germline V gene are LNHNV and YYDKDF (reference sequence). CDR3 amino acids: CATSTSRQGGVRGYTF. CDR3 nucleotides: TGTGCCACCAGCACCTCTAGACAGGGTGGTGTTCGAGGCTACACCTTC.

This chain joins TRBV14 and TRBJ1-1; a weak D match, TRBD1 (5 bases). The CDR3 covers 16 residues. Looked up from germline, CDR1 is SGHDN and CDR2 is FVKESK. V lost 1 base to trimming and J lost 1 base, with 13 bases between them. The CDR3 coding sequence is TGTGCCAGCAGCCAAGGGACGAGACAGCAGAACACTGAAGCTTTCTTT. It translates to CASSQGTRQQNTEAFF. The full variable domain, completed using reference TRBV14 and TRBJ1-1, is EAGVTQFPSHSVIEKGQTVTLRCDPISGHDNLYWYRRVMGKEIKFLLHFVKESKQDESGMPNNRFLAERTGGTYSTLKVQPAELEDSGVYFCASSQGTRQQNTEAFFGQGTRLTVV.

The V gene is TRBV7-9, the J gene TRBJ1-6; 7 nucleotides agree with TRBD1. The J segment lost 0 bases and the V segment lost 5 bases, leaving 4 bases of the junction unmatched. CDR1 and CDR2 (germline): SEHNR, FQNEAQ (reference sequence). CDR3 length: 16 amino acids. The CDR3 DNA reads as TGTGCCAGCAGCCTGGGACAGAGCTCCTATAATTCACCCCTCCACTTT. Its protein product is CASSLGQSSYNSPLHF.

Remarks on this clone: Distinct nucleotide sequences in the sample also encode this CDR3. The chain joins TRBV3-1 (or the pseudogene TRBV3-2) to TRBJ2-7; D is uncertain. This CDR3 region has 12 residues. Between the trimmed V and J ends, which lost 4 bases and 3 bases, there was a span of 7 bases. CDR1 and CDR2 from the germline V gene are LGHDT and YNNKEL (reference sequence). This CDR3 is CASSRGGYEQYF. The CDR3 DNA reads as TGTGCCAGCAGCCGTGGCGGCTACGAGCAGTACTTC.

V is TRBV28 and J is TRBJ1-2; perhaps TRBD1 as D (6 bases). The CDR3 totals 15 residues. Germline V lookup: CDR1 MDHEN, CDR2 SYDVKM. Trimming took off 5 bases at V and 6 bases at J, with 19 bases between the two ends. The CDR3 DNA reads TGTGCCAGCAGTCCCCTTTCCGGGGGGCAAAATGGCTACACCTTC. Amino acid sequence: CASSPLSGGQNGYTF.

This clone was picked up one time. The chain carries TRBV6-4 and TRBJ2-3, with 9 bases identical to TRBD2. This CDR3 is 14 amino acids long. J was trimmed by 5 bases and V by 5 bases; bases with no gene match: 5. The germline V gene encodes CDR1 MRHNA and CDR2 SNTAGT. The CDR3 DNA sequence: TGTGCCAGCAGTCCGGGTAGCGGGGGAGATACGCAGTATTTT. As protein: CASSPGSGGDTQYF.